This TCR beta chain was identified during a study of post-analysis software for immune sequencing data. As for the study in general: In terms of disease course, relapsing-remitting, secondary progressive and progressive-relapsing multiple sclerosis were included.

In this sample, this clonotype turned up a few times. Its antigen is not identified. General study findings and limits: Included in a set of five TRBV segments more frequent in patients than controls were TRBV5-6, TRBV5-1 and TRBV20-1.

Germline V gene sequence: CDR1 SNHLY, CDR2 FYNNEI. The V and J ends lost 3 bases and 6 bases respectively, with 15 bases between them. CDR3 length: 15 amino acids. TCR beta cDNA libraries included unique molecular identifiers. There were about 0.85 to 11 million T cells, and 450,000 to 550,000 cDNA molecules came from them. Using its own MiXCR run on the PCR reads, TCRdb lists one record per CDR3 protein. The profile shows around 200,000 distinct CDR3 sequences, approximately 30% of them singletons. The TCR originated in a girl younger than 18 with multiple sclerosis. This chain links TRBV2 with TRBJ2-4; possible D gene TRBD2, 6 bases. Sequenced material: blood. CDR3 residues: CASSEEGTGANIQYF. The DNA for the CDR3 is TGTGCCAGCAGTGAGGAGGGAACCGGAGCAAACATTCAGTACTTC.